This T cell receptor beta chain was captured by sequencing in a study of blood T cell repertoires in COVID-19. At the level of the study: Acute-phase and convalescent COVID-19 samples originated in the United States, Italy and Spain. From T cells, B-cell-depleted T cells, or PBMCs came the material, which was cDNA or gDNA.

The CDR3 covers 13 residues. The germline V gene encodes CDR1 MNHEY and CDR2 SVGAGI. Trimming took 2 bases from V and 4 from J, leaving 6 bases between them. In the original analysis: Amplification with reference gene primers provided the estimates of nucleated cell counts. Clones were sequenced by immunoSEQ multiplex PCR, and TCRdb holds only the in-frame ones, with some missing. For V, J and clone size, that table is used; D and trimming come from the DNA. The sample contains over 50,000 clones, about 86% of which appear only once. The J gene is TRBJ1-5, the V gene TRBV6-5, with D unclear. Source material: peripheral blood. The TCR sequence derives from a man aged 70 or older with active COVID-19. The CDR3 DNA reads TGTGCCAGCAGTTACAAGAGTAATCAGCCCCAGCATTTT. Translated, it gives CASSYKSNQPQHF.